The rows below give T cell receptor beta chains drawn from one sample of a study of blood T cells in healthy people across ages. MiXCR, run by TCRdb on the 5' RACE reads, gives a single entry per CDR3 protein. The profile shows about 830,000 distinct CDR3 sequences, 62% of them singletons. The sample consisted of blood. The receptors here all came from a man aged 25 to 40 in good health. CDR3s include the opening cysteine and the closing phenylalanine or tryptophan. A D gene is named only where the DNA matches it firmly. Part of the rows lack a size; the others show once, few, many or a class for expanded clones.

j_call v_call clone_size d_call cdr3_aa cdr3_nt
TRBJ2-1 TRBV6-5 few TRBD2 CASRGGDGNEQFF TGTGCCAGTCGGGGGGGGGATGGAAATGAGCAGTTCTTC
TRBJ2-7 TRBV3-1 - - CATEVTSGEQYF TGTGCCACCGAAGTGACTAGTGGCGAGCAGTACTTC
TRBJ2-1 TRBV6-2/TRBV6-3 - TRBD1 CASSYLGTGGNEQFF TGTGCCAGCAGTTACCTCGGGACAGGCGGCAATGAGCAGTTCTTC
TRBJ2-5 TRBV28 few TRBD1 CASSVRDSQETQYF TGTGCCAGCAGTGTCCGGGACAGCCAAGAGACCCAGTACTTC
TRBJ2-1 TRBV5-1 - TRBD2 CASSPDAYGGGNEQFF TGCGCCAGCAGCCCGGACGCCTACGGGGGAGGGAATGAGCAGTTCTTC
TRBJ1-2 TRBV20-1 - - CSAPWAGHAGKANYGYTF TGCAGTGCCCCCTGGGCGGGACACGCCGGTAAAGCTAACTATGGCTACACCTTC
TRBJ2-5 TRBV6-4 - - CATMARVQETQYF TGTGCCACCATGGCCAGGGTCCAAGAGACCCAGTACTTC
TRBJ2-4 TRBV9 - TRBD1 CASSATGGRAKNIQYF TGTGCCAGCAGCGCGACAGGGGGCAGAGCCAAAAACATTCAGTACTTC
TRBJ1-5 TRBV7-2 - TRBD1 CASSQTGRGGNQPQHF TGTGCCAGCAGCCAGACAGGGCGTGGAGGCAATCAGCCCCAGCATTTT
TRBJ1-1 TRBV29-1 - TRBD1 CSVPRQGSSTEAFF TGCAGCGTTCCAAGACAGGGAAGTAGCACTGAAGCTTTCTTT
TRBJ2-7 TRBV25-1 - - CASSVDKYEQYF TGTGCCAGCAGTGTAGACAAATACGAGCAGTACTTC
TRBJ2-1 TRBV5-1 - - CASSSEGGAPYNEQFF TGCGCCAGCAGCTCAGAAGGGGGGGCCCCCTACAATGAGCAGTTCTTC
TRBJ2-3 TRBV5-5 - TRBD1 CASSGTGPVVYF TGTGCCAGCAGCGGGACAGGGCCCGTCGTGTATTTT
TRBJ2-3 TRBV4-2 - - CASSQATGGSTDTQYF TGTGCCAGCAGCCAGGCTACCGGGGGCTCCACAGATACGCAGTATTTT
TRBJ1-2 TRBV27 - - CASSQDGAYGYTF TGTGCCAGCAGTCAGGACGGTGCCTATGGCTACACCTTC
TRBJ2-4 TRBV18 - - CASSPPDRAKNIQYF TGTGCCAGCTCACCCCCTGACAGAGCCAAAAACATTCAGTACTTC